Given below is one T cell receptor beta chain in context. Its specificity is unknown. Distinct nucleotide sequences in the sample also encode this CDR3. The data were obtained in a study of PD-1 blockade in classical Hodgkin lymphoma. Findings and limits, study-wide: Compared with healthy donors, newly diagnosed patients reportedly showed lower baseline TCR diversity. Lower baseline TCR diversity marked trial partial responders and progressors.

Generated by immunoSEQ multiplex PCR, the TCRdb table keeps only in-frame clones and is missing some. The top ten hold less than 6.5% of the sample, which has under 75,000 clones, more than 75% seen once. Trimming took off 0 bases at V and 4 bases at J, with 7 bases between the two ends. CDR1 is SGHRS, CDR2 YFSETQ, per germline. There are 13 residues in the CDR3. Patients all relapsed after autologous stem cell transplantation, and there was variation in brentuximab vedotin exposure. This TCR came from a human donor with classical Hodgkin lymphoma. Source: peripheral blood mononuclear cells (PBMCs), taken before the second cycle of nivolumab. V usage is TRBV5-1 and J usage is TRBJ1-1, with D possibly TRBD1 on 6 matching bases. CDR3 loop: CASSLEGGTEAFF. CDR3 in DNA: TGCGCCAGCAGCTTGGAAGGGGGCACTGAAGCTTTCTTT. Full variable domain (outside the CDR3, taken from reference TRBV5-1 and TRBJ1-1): KAGVTQTPRYLIKTRGQQVTLSCSPISGHRSVSWYQQTPGQGLQFLFEYFSETQRNKGNFPGRFSGRQFSNSRSEMNVSTLELGDSALYLCASSLEGGTEAFFGQGTRLTVV.